Listed here are 32 T cell receptor beta chains from one sample, sequenced in a study of CD8+CD57+ T cells in acquired aplastic anemia. It was genomic DNA that served as the template for profiling TCR beta VDJ and CDR3. Each CDR3 protein gets one entry after TCRdb re-called the reads with MiXCR. The sample contains 150,000 to 200,000 distinct CDR3 sequences, roughly 50% of which appear only once. Individuals selected for sequencing had exhibited CD8+CD57+ cell expansion on flow cytometry. The specimen was sorted CD4+, CD8+, or CD8+CD57+ T cells (not recorded which) from PBMCs. Receptor source: a human donor with aplastic anemia.

A note on this clonotype: A much larger clone sits a single nucleotide away, making a read error possible. The chain is built from TRBV6-1 and TRBJ2-5, with no clear D. The CDR3 length is 13 residues. Per the germline V gene, CDR1 is MNHNS and CDR2 is SASEGT. The chain's CDR3 is CASREAIQETQYF. CDR3 nucleotides: TGTGCCAGCAGGGAAGCCATACAAGAGACCCAGTACTTC.

This clonotype came up many times. The V call is TRBV29-1, the J call TRBJ1-2; no firm D call. Germline values: CDR1 SQVTM, CDR2 ANQGSEA. The length of the CDR3 is 12 residues. V was cut by 5 bases and J by 5 bases, with 12 bases left in between. CDR3 bases: TGCAGCGTTCCGGCTTTTCCTTATGGCTACACCTTC. It is translated as CSVPAFPYGYTF.

The V gene is TRBV7-2, the J gene TRBJ2-7; D might be TRBD2 (5 bases). The CDR3 runs to 12 residues. With 5 bases removed from V and 5 bases from J, the gap between germline ends came to 10 bases. Germline V lookup: CDR1 SGHTA, CDR2 FQGNSA. The CDR3 sequence is CASSPGSHEQYF. The CDR3 region has the DNA TGTGCCAGCAGCCCGGGGAGCCACGAGCAGTACTTC.

The chain joins TRBV7-9 to TRBJ2-7, with no clear D. CDR3 length equals 15 residues. Trimming left V 4 bases short and J 5 bases short, with 18 bases between. Germline loops: CDR1 SEHNR, CDR2 FQNEAQ (reference sequence). CDR3 loop: CASSSRPRLGDEQYF. DNA for the CDR3: TGTGCCAGCAGCTCTCGACCCAGGTTGGGCGACGAGCAGTACTTC.

A remark on this clonotype: A much larger clone differs from this one at a single base, so this may be a read error. The chain employs TRBV12-3 or TRBV12-4 and TRBJ2-5, with D unresolved. Trimming removed 7 bases at V and 5 bases at J, with 14 bases between. This CDR3 has 13 amino acids. CDR3 loop: CASTLRWMETQYF. CDR3 bases: TGTGCCAGCACCCTGCGGTGGATGGAGACCCAGTACTTC.

The V gene is TRBV20-1, the J gene TRBJ1-6, with unresolved D. CDR3 length: 13 amino acids. Germline-derived CDR1 and CDR2 are DFQATT and SNEGSKA (reference sequence). V was pared by 1 base and J by 10 bases, with 11 bases between. In DNA, the CDR3 is TGCAGTGCTAGAGTAACAAAACTCTCACCCCTCCACTTT. Translated, it gives CSARVTKLSPLHF.

This clonotype was seen a few times. Given the absence of the conserved phenylalanine or tryptophan at the CDR3 end, a read error is likely. V and J are TRBV4-1 and TRBJ2-5; D uncertain. Deletions cut 0 bases from V and 0 bases from J, with 8 bases between. CDR3 length: 15 residues. Per the germline V gene, CDR1 is MGHRA and CDR2 is YSYEKL. The chain's CDR3 is CASSQDSVYQETQYL. The DNA of the CDR3 is TGCGCCAGCAGCCAAGATTCCGTGTACCAAGAGACCCAGTACCTC.

This clonotype has at least ten counts. The gene calls are TRBV13 and TRBJ2-5; 8 positions agree with TRBD2. The CDR3 has 15 residues. Germline V gives CDR1 PRHDT, CDR2 FYEKMQ (reference sequence). V trimming: 5 bases; J trimming: 1 base; junction bases outside the gene matches: 6. The CDR3 bases are TGTGCCAGCAGCCCTACGGGGGGGACCCAAGAGACCCAGTACTTC. Translating it yields CASSPTGGTQETQYF.

This chain connects TRBV19 to TRBJ2-5; 9 nucleotides line up with TRBD1. Germline V gene lookup returns CDR1 LNHDA and CDR2 SQIVND (reference sequence). V lost 4 bases, J lost 2 bases, and 5 bases stayed unmatched. The CDR3 is 15 amino acids. CDR3 region: CASSTPGQGQETQYF. The CDR3, as DNA: TGTGCCAGTAGTACGCCGGGACAGGGACAAGAGACCCAGTACTTC. Together with reference TRBV19 and TRBJ2-5, the CDR3 gives the full variable domain: DGGITQSPKYLFRKEGQNVTLSCEQNLNHDAMYWYRQDPGQGLRLIYYSQIVNDFQKGDIAEGYSVSREKKESFPLTVTSAQKNPTAFYLCASSTPGQGQETQYFGPGTRLLVL.

In its sample, this clonotype was seen a few times. The chain employs TRBV24-1 and TRBJ1-2; no definite D call. V was pared by 1 base and J by 8 bases, with 4 bases between. This CDR3 has 11 amino acids. Germline V lookup: CDR1 KGHDR, CDR2 SFDVKD. The CDR3 protein is CATSDFSGYTF. In DNA, the CDR3 is TGTGCCACCAGTGATTTCTCGGGCTACACCTTC.

In the case of this clonotype: This may be a read error: a much more frequent sequence differs by one nucleotide. The rearrangement joins TRBV13 to TRBJ2-7, with 7 bases lining up with TRBD2. The CDR3 contains 13 residues. Trimming at V came to 1 base and at J to 7 bases, leaving 4 bases not matched to a gene. Germline CDR1 reads PRHDT; CDR2 reads FYEKMQ (reference sequence). DNA of the CDR3: TGTGCCAGCAGCTTAGAGCTAGCGGAGGAGCAGTACTTC. The encoded protein is CASSLELAEEQYF.

The chain has TRBV5-1 and TRBJ2-3; possible D gene TRBD2, 5 bases. The CDR3 contains 15 residues. Looked up from germline, CDR1 is SGHRS and CDR2 is YFSETQ. Trimming took 3 bases from V and 2 from J, leaving 13 bases between them. CDR3 DNA sequence: TGCGCCAGCAGCTCCGGACTGTCGTACACAGATACGCAGTATTTT. Translated, it gives CASSSGLSYTDTQYF.

This clonotype was seen many times. The chain uses TRBV9 and TRBJ2-5; D gene unclear. Germline V CDR1 and CDR2: SGDLS, YYNGEE. The CDR3 sequence is 14 residues long. V lost 0 bases, J lost 1 base, and 7 bases lay in between. In nucleotides, the CDR3 is TGTGCCAGCAGCGTAGACAAGTTCCAAGAGACCCAGTACTTC. The encoded protein is CASSVDKFQETQYF. Filled out from reference TRBV9 and TRBJ2-5, the complete variable domain reads DSGVTQTPKHLITATGQRVTLRCSPRSGDLSVYWYQQSLDQGLQFLIQYYNGEERAKGNILERFSAQQFPDLHSELNLSSLELGDSALYFCASSVDKFQETQYFGPGTRLLVL.

The gene calls are TRBV12-3 or TRBV12-4 and TRBJ2-4; D is undetermined. The CDR3 is 19 residues long. Trimming took 8 bases from V and 0 from J, leaving 26 bases between them. The CDR3 DNA reads as TGTGCCAGCTGGTCGGCAGATAGAATAGGTCAGCTAGCCAAAAACATTCAGTACTTC. Protein: CASWSADRIGQLAKNIQYF.

This clonotype occurred a few times. The chain combines TRBV30 with TRBJ1-1, with 9 positions matching TRBD1. The length of the CDR3 is 12 residues. Germline loops: CDR1 GTSNPN, CDR2 SVGIG (reference sequence). The V and J ends lost 8 bases and 1 base, in that order; junction bases with no gene match: 2. The CDR3 reads CAAQGANTEAFF. DNA of the CDR3: TGTGCCGCACAGGGGGCGAACACTGAAGCTTTCTTT.

This clonotype was observed a handful of times. This chain connects TRBV5-1 to TRBJ1-3; D is uncertain. Between the trimmed V and J ends, which lost 1 base and 0 bases, there was a span of 8 bases. This CDR3 has 15 residues. The V gene's germline CDR1 is SGHRS and CDR2 YFSETQ. The CDR3 bases are TGCGCCAGCAGCTTGACTGGGTTCTCTGGAAACACCATATATTTT. Translation gives CASSLTGFSGNTIYF.

This chain joins TRBV6-2 or TRBV6-3 and TRBJ2-7; no definite D call. CDR3 length: 15 residues. With 6 bases removed from V and 4 bases from J, the gap between germline ends came to 19 bases. Germline assignment: CDR1 MNHEY and CDR2 SVGEGT. The CDR3 region is CASSPTQMVQYEQYF. The CDR3 DNA reads TGTGCCAGCAGCCCGACCCAAATGGTGCAGTACGAGCAGTACTTC.

This clonotype was recorded many times. V gene TRBV5-6 combines with J gene TRBJ2-2; D is possibly TRBD1 or TRBD2 (6 bases each). Trimming removed 4 bases at V and 9 bases at J, with 13 bases between. The CDR3 consists of 13 residues. Germline CDR1 is SGHDT and CDR2 is YYEEEE. The CDR3 sequence is CASSPEGHRELFF. CDR3 nucleotides: TGTGCCAGCAGCCCGGAGGGACACCGGGAGCTGTTTTTT.

This chain connects TRBV5-4 to TRBJ2-3; D gene uncertain. Trimming stripped 4 bases from V and 6 bases from J, with 9 bases between. There are 12 residues in the CDR3. The germline V gene has CDR1 SGHNT and CDR2 YYREEE (reference sequence). The CDR3 sequence is CASSATSDTQYF. CDR3 bases: TGTGCCAGCAGCGCAACTTCGGATACGCAGTATTTT.

This clonotype was seen at least ten times. The chain recombines TRBV7-9 with TRBJ1-4; 10 bases match TRBD1. The junction had 4 bases not matched to a gene; V was cut back by 5 bases and J by 7 bases. CDR1 and CDR2 (germline): SEHNR, FQNEAQ (reference sequence). The CDR3 extends over 14 amino acids. The CDR3: CASSLDRGSEKLFF. The DNA for the CDR3 is TGTGCCAGCAGCCTGGACAGGGGGAGTGAAAAACTGTTTTTT.

The count of this clonotype is one. This chain connects TRBV9 to TRBJ1-2; 7 bases fit TRBD1. The trim removed 6 bases at V and 4 bases at J, leaving 3 bases unmatched. CDR3 length: 12 amino acids. Germline V gives CDR1 SGDLS, CDR2 YYNGEE. The CDR3 DNA is TGTGCCAGCAAGACAGGGATCTATGGCTACACCTTC. This translates into CASKTGIYGYTF.

The rearrangement links TRBV6-1 to TRBJ1-1; possible D gene TRBD1, 5 bases. Trimming cost V 2 bases and J 9 bases, with 31 bases left between them. This CDR3 spans 19 amino acids. CDR1 MNHNS and CDR2 SASEGT come from the germline V gene. The CDR3 region has the DNA TGTGCCAGCAGTGAATGGGAGGTGGGCGCACTGGGACTCGAGTTTAAAGCTTTCTTT. This translates into CASSEWEVGALGLEFKAFF.

This clonotype was observed a handful of times. J is TRBJ1-6 and V is TRBV20-1; no definite D call. The CDR3 is made up of 11 amino acids. Trimming removed 5 bases at V and 6 bases at J, with 5 bases between. The V gene's germline CDR1 is DFQATT and CDR2 SNEGSKA (reference sequence). In DNA, the CDR3 is TGCAGTGCTGTACTTAATTCACCCCTCCACTTT. Protein sequence: CSAVLNSPLHF.

The chain carries TRBV20-1 and TRBJ2-1; D perhaps matches TRBD2 (6 bases). V lost 5 bases and J 4 bases, leaving 9 bases between the germline ends. CDR3 length equals 12 residues. CDR1 and CDR2 (germline): DFQATT, SNEGSKA (reference sequence). CDR3 nucleotide sequence: TGCAGTGCTGCCGGGACTTACAATGAGCAGTTCTTC. It encodes CSAAGTYNEQFF.

The chain employs TRBV2 and TRBJ2-7; TRBD1 matches at 8 bases. Germline V gene sequence: CDR1 SNHLY, CDR2 FYNNEI. V shed 3 bases, J shed 3 bases, and the junction held 4 bases outside the gene matches. The CDR3 has 14 amino acids. CDR3 nucleotide sequence: TGTGCCAGCAGTGAGCATGGACAGGGCTACGAGCAGTACTTC. Translating it yields CASSEHGQGYEQYF.

V usage is TRBV29-1 and J usage is TRBJ1-2; TRBD1 agrees at 7 bases. CDR1 and CDR2 (germline): SQVTM, ANQGSEA. V was clipped by 8 bases and J by 8 bases; unmatched bases: 14. This CDR3 comprises 13 residues. As DNA, the CDR3 is TGCAGCAGTCGGACAGGTCCTCTATGGGGCTACACCTTC. This codes for CSSRTGPLWGYTF.

The rearrangement uses TRBV20-1 and TRBJ2-3; possible D gene TRBD2, 6 bases. The germline CDR1 and CDR2 sequences are DFQATT and SNEGSKA (reference sequence). Trimming cost V 1 base and J 1 base, with 9 bases left between them. CDR3 length: 14 residues. CDR3 nucleotides: TGCAGTGCTAGAGGACCTAGCGGCACAGATACGCAGTATTTT. This codes for CSARGPSGTDTQYF.

The sample holds many counts of this clonotype. The chain is built from TRBV7-8 and TRBJ2-3; 10 nucleotides line up with TRBD1. The V segment lost 2 bases and the J segment 2 bases; nucleotides outside the gene matches: 7. Germline-derived CDR1 and CDR2 are SGHVS and FQNEAQ. The CDR3 is 17 residues long. This chain's CDR3 is CASSLHRDRGPTDTQYF. The CDR3 DNA reads as TGTGCCAGCAGCTTACACCGGGACAGGGGACCCACAGATACGCAGTATTTT.

In its sample, this clonotype was seen many times. The CDR3 loop is CASSDWQGEADTQYF. The CDR3 nucleotides read TGTGCCAGCAGTGATTGGCAGGGAGAGGCAGATACGCAGTATTTT. J is TRBJ2-3 and V is TRBV2; D possibly uses TRBD1 or TRBD2 (5 bases each). V lost 3 bases, J lost 4 bases, and 14 bases lay in between. The CDR3 is 15 amino acids. The germline V gene has CDR1 SNHLY and CDR2 FYNNEI.

The sample holds many counts of this clonotype. The chain combines TRBV29-1 with TRBJ1-2; D is ambiguous. CDR3 length equals 11 residues. Germline loops: CDR1 SQVTM, CDR2 ANQGSEA. The ends were cut back, 8 bases at V and 4 bases at J, with 11 bases in the middle. The CDR3 reads CSFWTLYGYTF. The DNA of the CDR3 is TGCAGCTTCTGGACGCTCTATGGCTACACCTTC.

This clonotype was detected ten times or more. The rearrangement uses TRBV6-5 and TRBJ2-7; perhaps TRBD2 as D (5 bases). Germline V gene lookup returns CDR1 MNHEY and CDR2 SVGAGI. Trimming left V 2 bases short and J 2 bases short, with 10 bases between. The CDR3 is 14 amino acids. The CDR3 DNA follows: TGTGCCAGCAGTTACGTTGCAGCGGCCTACGAGCAGTACTTC. Residues: CASSYVAAAYEQYF.

This clonotype has a count of ten or more. The CDR3 DNA reads as TGTGCCAGTAGTCCCCTCGGGGGACCCACTGAAGCTTTCTTT. Translation: CASSPLGGPTEAFF. The chain employs TRBV19 and TRBJ1-1; possibly TRBD1 for D (5 bases). This CDR3 comprises 14 residues. The V end lost 5 bases, the J end lost 4 bases, and 14 bases lay between the germline ends. Germline CDR1 reads LNHDA; CDR2 reads SQIVND (reference sequence).